Listed below are T cell receptor beta chains from one sample, sequenced in a study of blood T cell repertoires in COVID-19. Assay: immunoSEQ multiplex PCR; the TCRdb copy retains only in-frame clones and omits some. The sample has 20,000 to 25,000 clones; 75% to 95% are singletons. What was sequenced was peripheral blood. The receptors here all came from a woman aged 70 to 79 with active COVID-19. Both conserved end residues are part of each CDR3. The order of the fields is J gene, V gene, clone size, CDR3 protein. The listing skips clone size in some rows; elsewhere it reads once, few, many or a size class.

j_call: TRBJ1-6
v_call: TRBV19
clone_size: NA
cdr3_aa: CASSAPGQGNSPLHF

j_call: TRBJ2-1
v_call: TRBV7-6
clone_size: NA
cdr3_aa: CASSLTGVPSSYNEQFF

j_call: TRBJ2-3
v_call: TRBV28
clone_size: NA
cdr3_aa: CASSPTGILTDTQYF

j_call: TRBJ2-7
v_call: TRBV20-1
clone_size: NA
cdr3_aa: CSASRTYEQYF

j_call: TRBJ2-2
v_call: TRBV27
clone_size: NA
cdr3_aa: CASGGQGYTGELFF

j_call: TRBJ1-2
v_call: TRBV6-5
clone_size: once
cdr3_aa: CATQRQGRNYGYTF

j_call: TRBJ1-2
v_call: TRBV20-1
clone_size: NA
cdr3_aa: CSASVQGGGYTF

j_call: TRBJ2-4
v_call: TRBV12-2
clone_size: NA
cdr3_aa: CASRLAPGLAGPIPKNIQYF

j_call: TRBJ2-7
v_call: TRBV12-3/TRBV12-4
clone_size: NA
cdr3_aa: CASSLALYEQYF

j_call: TRBJ2-5
v_call: TRBV6-1
clone_size: NA
cdr3_aa: CASSADLAGGTRETQYF

j_call: TRBJ1-1
v_call: TRBV10-3
clone_size: NA
cdr3_aa: CAISEKGALNTEAFF

j_call: TRBJ2-7
v_call: TRBV6-1
clone_size: NA
cdr3_aa: CASSEEVYRGVREQYF

j_call: TRBJ2-1
v_call: TRBV5-4
clone_size: NA
cdr3_aa: CASSRTSQEQFF

j_call: TRBJ2-1
v_call: TRBV9
clone_size: NA
cdr3_aa: CASSMTHSSSYNEQFF

j_call: TRBJ1-5
v_call: TRBV10-1
clone_size: NA
cdr3_aa: CASSDGTVSQPQHF

j_call: TRBJ2-7
v_call: TRBV21-1
clone_size: NA
cdr3_aa: CASSKIRTRQPYEQYF

j_call: TRBJ2-4
v_call: TRBV6-5
clone_size: NA
cdr3_aa: CASSSLAAKNIQYF

j_call: TRBJ2-2
v_call: TRBV9
clone_size: NA
cdr3_aa: CASSVSLAGAKTGELFF

j_call: TRBJ1-1
v_call: TRBV28
clone_size: NA
cdr3_aa: CASSLRTGTNTEAFF

j_call: TRBJ1-2
v_call: TRBV19
clone_size: NA
cdr3_aa: CASTATQGVINYGYTF

j_call: TRBJ2-1
v_call: TRBV28
clone_size: NA
cdr3_aa: CASSLGGQDFNEQFF

j_call: TRBJ1-6
v_call: TRBV6-1
clone_size: NA
cdr3_aa: CASSEVGGSSYNSPLHF

j_call: TRBJ2-1
v_call: TRBV7-6
clone_size: once
cdr3_aa: CASSPTGQGFYEQFF

j_call: TRBJ1-2
v_call: TRBV5-1
clone_size: NA
cdr3_aa: CASSQDRALGGYTF

j_call: TRBJ1-5
v_call: TRBV2
clone_size: NA
cdr3_aa: CASTEGGPQPQHF

j_call: TRBJ1-6
v_call: TRBV19
clone_size: NA
cdr3_aa: CASSTGTGNSPLHF

j_call: TRBJ2-3
v_call: TRBV5-1
clone_size: NA
cdr3_aa: CASRIRTASTDTQYF

j_call: TRBJ1-5
v_call: TRBV24-1
clone_size: once
cdr3_aa: CATSDSQGSYNQPQHF

j_call: TRBJ1-2
v_call: TRBV5-1
clone_size: NA
cdr3_aa: CASSLDNQGYGYTF

j_call: TRBJ2-1
v_call: TRBV2
clone_size: NA
cdr3_aa: CASSDSGRNWEQFF

j_call: TRBJ2-5
v_call: TRBV24-1
clone_size: once
cdr3_aa: CATSAATVRGETQYF

j_call: TRBJ2-1
v_call: TRBV5-1
clone_size: few
cdr3_aa: CASNSGSGNEQFF

j_call: TRBJ2-1
v_call: TRBV24-1
clone_size: NA
cdr3_aa: CATSPRTSGRDEQFF

j_call: TRBJ2-3
v_call: TRBV29-1
clone_size: NA
cdr3_aa: CSVRTGGREDTQYF

j_call: TRBJ1-3
v_call: TRBV28
clone_size: NA
cdr3_aa: CASTSPRGGVFSSGNTIYF

j_call: TRBJ1-2
v_call: TRBV4-3
clone_size: NA
cdr3_aa: CASSQDLGGRSSLDYGYTF

j_call: TRBJ1-5
v_call: TRBV5-1
clone_size: NA
cdr3_aa: CASSLARDRGPYSNQPQHF

j_call: TRBJ2-1
v_call: TRBV5-1
clone_size: NA
cdr3_aa: CASSLESPDRGWNEQFF

j_call: TRBJ2-1
v_call: TRBV4-2
clone_size: NA
cdr3_aa: CASSQWGGLASYNEQFF

j_call: TRBJ1-3
v_call: TRBV28
clone_size: NA
cdr3_aa: CASSFSDGNTIYF

j_call: TRBJ2-3
v_call: TRBV27
clone_size: NA
cdr3_aa: CASSPSGLAGGSHTQYF

j_call: TRBJ1-1
v_call: TRBV24-1
clone_size: NA
cdr3_aa: CATSDLDSTEAFF

j_call: TRBJ1-2
v_call: TRBV7-8
clone_size: NA
cdr3_aa: CASSLWDRDYGYTF

j_call: TRBJ1-1
v_call: TRBV5-6
clone_size: NA
cdr3_aa: CASSPLWTGNENTEAFF

j_call: TRBJ1-1
v_call: TRBV7-9
clone_size: once
cdr3_aa: CASSLSENTEAFF